The next 25 T cell receptor beta chains were all read from a single sample in a study of T cell repertoires in cytomegalovirus infection. TCRdb called the reads again in MiXCR, with one record for every CDR3 protein. The data contain a few hundred thousand distinct CDR3 sequences, 20% to 25% of them seen just once; the ten biggest clones take up 15% to 20%. Sequenced material: CD8+ T cells from PBMCs. The receptor set was obtained from a human donor in good health (CMV status not recorded). Some clones in this sample may be carry-over from other donors' samples.

This clonotype was recorded at least ten times. The rearrangement links TRBV12-3 or TRBV12-4 to TRBJ2-7; no firm D call. This CDR3 contains 14 residues. V was cut by 2 bases and J by 4 bases, with 12 bases left in between. This CDR3 reads CASSLLGSPYEQYF. For the CDR3, the DNA is TGTGCCAGCAGTTTACTGGGCAGTCCTTACGAGCAGTACTTC.

V and J are TRBV12-3 or TRBV12-4 and TRBJ1-2; D is unclear. The CDR3 sequence is 13 residues long. V was shortened by 5 bases and J by 4 bases, with 11 bases between the two germline ends. Here the CDR3 DNA reads TGTGCCAGCAGTGTCACGGCCCCCTATGGCTACACCTTC. Amino acid sequence: CASSVTAPYGYTF.

This sequence joins TRBV29-1 and TRBJ2-5, with D perhaps TRBD2 (5 bases). The CDR3 consists of 13 residues. V was cut by 1 base and J by 5 bases, with 11 bases left in between. The germline CDR1 and CDR2 sequences are SQVTM and ANQGSEA. CDR3 in amino acids: CSVEVPGYETQYF. Written as DNA, the CDR3 is TGCAGCGTTGAAGTACCGGGATACGAGACCCAGTACTTC.

This rearrangement joins TRBV7-6 to TRBJ1-3; D is undetermined. The length of the CDR3 is 16 residues. The germline gives CDR1 SGHVS, CDR2 FNYEAQ. V was shortened by 1 base and J by 0 bases, with 10 bases between the two germline ends. CDR3 protein: CASSLVGLTSGNTIYF. The CDR3 region has the DNA TGTGCCAGCAGCTTAGTCGGACTCACCTCTGGAAACACCATATATTTT.

This clonotype was recorded at least ten times. The V gene is TRBV27, the J gene TRBJ1-2; 10 positions agree with TRBD1. The CDR3 runs 18 residues. V lost 2 bases to trimming and J lost 1 base; unmatched junction nucleotides: 10. Germline CDR1 is MNHEY and CDR2 is SMNVEV (reference sequence). The CDR3 DNA is TGTGCCAGCAGTTTAAGTCCCGGGACAGGGGCGGTTAACTATGGCTACACCTTC. This gives the protein CASSLSPGTGAVNYGYTF.

There are a few counts of this clonotype. CDR3 nucleotides: TGTGCCAGTGCCTGGGGGGCCACCTACAATGAGCAGTTCTTC. As protein: CASAWGATYNEQFF. The V and J genes are TRBV19 and TRBJ2-1, with D possibly being TRBD1 or TRBD2 (6 bases each). The CDR3 totals 14 residues. Germline loops: CDR1 LNHDA, CDR2 SQIVND (reference sequence). V was pared by 8 bases and J by 2 bases, with 13 bases between.

This clonotype was detected a few times. The rearrangement uses TRBV5-6 and TRBJ2-7, with D hard to call. The germline CDR1 and CDR2 sequences are SGHDT and YYEEEE. There are 13 residues in the CDR3. Trimming cost V 3 bases and J 7 bases, with 14 bases left between them. This CDR3 reads CASSSPLVREQYF. The CDR3 DNA follows: TGTGCCAGCAGCTCGCCCCTAGTACGGGAGCAGTACTTC.

This clonotype came up many times. The DNA of the CDR3 is TGTGCCAGCAGCTTAGATAGGGCCTATGGCTACACCTTC. Translating it yields CASSLDRAYGYTF. The rearrangement uses TRBV7-2 and TRBJ1-2, with D hard to call. V gave up 1 base and J gave up 4 bases, with 7 bases separating them. The CDR3 has 13 amino acids. Germline V gene lookup returns CDR1 SGHTA and CDR2 FQGNSA.

The V call is TRBV28, the J call TRBJ2-1; D is perhaps TRBD2 (5 bases). Looked up from germline, CDR1 is MDHEN and CDR2 is SYDVKM. This CDR3 is 15 amino acids long. V shed 2 bases and J shed 4 bases, with 12 bases lying between them. CDR3 protein: CASSLEADLYNEQFF. DNA of the CDR3: TGTGCCAGCAGTTTAGAGGCGGACTTATACAATGAGCAGTTCTTC.

The chain has TRBV7-3 and TRBJ2-4; D is undetermined. From germline, CDR1 is SGHTA and CDR2 FQGTGA. V lost 5 bases to trimming and J lost 7 bases, with 9 bases between them. There are 12 residues in the CDR3. CDR3 bases: TGTGCCAGCAGCCCCGTTTTCAACATTCAGTACTTC. Translated, it gives CASSPVFNIQYF. The variable domain in full, with the rest retrieved from reference TRBV7-3 and TRBJ2-4, is GAGVSQTPSNKVTEKGKYVELRCDPISGHTALYWYRQSLGQGPEFLIYFQGTGAADDSGLPNDRFFAVRPEGSVSTLKIQRTERGDSAVYLCASSPVFNIQYFGAGTRLSVL.

Ten or more counts support this clonotype. The V gene is TRBV19, the J gene TRBJ1-6; D is unclear. V gave up 4 bases and J gave up 9 bases, with 10 bases separating them. The CDR3 covers 13 residues. Germline-derived CDR1 and CDR2 are LNHDA and SQIVND (reference sequence). DNA for the CDR3: TGTGCCAGTAGTAGCGGCAGCTTTTCACCCCTCCACTTT. This gives the protein CASSSGSFSPLHF.

This clonotype was recorded at least ten times. The chain is built from TRBV7-9 and TRBJ1-1, with D possibly TRBD1 on 5 matching bases. V lost 3 bases and J lost 4, with 9 bases in between. The germline V gene has CDR1 SEHNR and CDR2 FQNEAQ (reference sequence). The CDR3 length is 13 residues. The CDR3 is CASSFQGGTEAFF. DNA for the CDR3: TGTGCCAGCAGCTTTCAGGGAGGCACTGAAGCTTTCTTT.

This clonotype was detected ten times or more. The chain recombines TRBV7-8 with TRBJ2-7, with D perhaps TRBD1 or TRBD2 (5 bases each). The CDR3 is made up of 14 amino acids. Trimming removed 1 base from V and 5 bases from J, with 12 bases in between. Germline V gene sequence: CDR1 SGHVS, CDR2 FQNEAQ. Written as DNA, the CDR3 is TGTGCCAGCAGCTTAGTCCCCAGGGAGAACGAGCAGTACTTC. This gives the protein CASSLVPRENEQYF. Combining the CDR3 with reference TRBV7-8 and TRBJ2-7 gives the whole variable domain GAGVSQSPRYKVAKRGQDVALRCDPISGHVSLFWYQQALGQGPEFLTYFQNEAQLDKSGLPSDRFFAERPEGSVSTLKIQRTQQEDSAVYLCASSLVPRENEQYFGPGTRLTVT.

This clonotype was counted between two and nine times. The chain has TRBV7-9 and TRBJ1-2; D is unresolved. The CDR3 is 14 residues long. The V end lost 7 bases, the J end lost 3 bases, and 15 bases lay between the germline ends. Germline V gives CDR1 SEHNR, CDR2 FQNEAQ (reference sequence). CDR3 sequence (DNA): TGTGCCAGCATAAGACCGGGATTGGACTATGGCTACACCTTC. This codes for CASIRPGLDYGYTF.

The V and J genes are TRBV7-6 and TRBJ2-1; 10 bases agree with TRBD1. J gave up 2 bases and V 5 bases, and 3 bases lay outside the gene matches. From germline, CDR1 is SGHVS and CDR2 FNYEAQ. The CDR3 is 15 amino acids. CDR3 nucleotides: TGTGCCAGCAGCCAGACAGGGGGCCCCTACAATGAGCAGTTCTTC. As protein: CASSQTGGPYNEQFF.

V gene TRBV2 combines with J gene TRBJ2-1, with a weak D call TRBD2 (6 bases). The germline V gene has CDR1 SNHLY and CDR2 FYNNEI. The CDR3 contains 13 residues. V was pared by 1 base and J by 12 bases, with 13 bases between. The CDR3 DNA reads TGTGCCAGCAGTGAAGGGTACGCGGAGGGGCAGTTCTTC. This gives the protein CASSEGYAEGQFF.

The chain couples TRBV13 to TRBJ2-1, with TRBD1 matching over 10 bases. Losses at the gene ends were 8 bases for V and 7 bases for J; bases not matched to a gene: 8. The CDR3 runs to 14 residues. Germline values: CDR1 PRHDT, CDR2 FYEKMQ (reference sequence). The CDR3 region is CASGDRGLRNEQFF. The CDR3 DNA sequence: TGTGCCAGCGGGGACAGGGGCTTGAGAAATGAGCAGTTCTTC.

This chain uses TRBV3-1 with TRBJ2-1, with D maybe TRBD2 (5 bases). Germline loops: CDR1 LGHDT, CDR2 YNNKEL (reference sequence). Trimming took 2 bases from V and 3 from J, leaving 11 bases between them. The CDR3 has 15 residues. CDR3 bases: TGTGCCAGCAGCCAACTTCCGGGGAGCTACAATGAGCAGTTCTTC. As protein: CASSQLPGSYNEQFF.

The V and J genes are TRBV29-1 and TRBJ1-1, with 9 nucleotides matching TRBD1. Germline CDR1 is SQVTM and CDR2 is ANQGSEA. The CDR3 has 14 residues. Unmatched junction bases numbered 5, after V lost 1 base and J lost 5 bases. The CDR3 bases are TGCAGCGTTGAAGGGGGACAGGGATTGACTGAAGCTTTCTTT. Translating it yields CSVEGGQGLTEAFF.

This chain joins TRBV29-1 and TRBJ2-7, with 10 bases that match TRBD1. Germline CDR1 and CDR2: SQVTM and ANQGSEA. CDR3 length: 15 residues. V was clipped by 0 bases and J by 3 bases; unmatched bases: 5. CDR3 sequence reads: CSVEDPGQGNYEQYF. CDR3 DNA: TGCAGCGTTGAAGATCCGGGACAGGGGAACTACGAGCAGTACTTC.

This clonotype came up many times. The chain employs TRBV7-8 and TRBJ2-5; TRBD2 aligns across 11 bases. Germline V gene data show CDR1 as SGHVS and CDR2 as FQNEAQ. V gave up 5 bases and J gave up 5 bases; unmatched junction bases: 10. This CDR3 has 16 amino acids. CDR3 sequence (DNA): TGTGCCAGCAGCCAAAGTAGCGGGGGGGCCGGGGAGACCCAGTACTTC. This gives the protein CASSQSSGGAGETQYF.

By frequency in the sample, this clonotype is medium-sized. The chain couples TRBV7-8 to TRBJ2-5; 12 nucleotides align to TRBD2. V shed 1 base and J 5 bases; nucleotides not matched to a gene: 2. The CDR3 is 15 amino acids. Germline-derived CDR1 and CDR2 are SGHVS and FQNEAQ. The CDR3 loop is CASSLGGTSGETQYF. The CDR3 region has the DNA TGTGCCAGCAGCTTAGGGGGGACTAGCGGGGAGACCCAGTACTTC.

In its sample, this clonotype was seen many times. The CDR3 DNA follows: TGTGCCAGCAGCTCTACAGGGGACCCTGAAGCTTTCTTT. It codes for CASSSTGDPEAFF. This chain connects TRBV7-9 to TRBJ1-1, with 7 bases matching TRBD1. The CDR3 contains 13 residues. The V and J ends lost 4 bases and 6 bases, in that order; junction bases with no gene match: 5. Germline V CDR1 and CDR2: SEHNR, FQNEAQ (reference sequence).

This clonotype showed up many times. The chain links TRBV12-3 or TRBV12-4 to TRBJ1-5; 8 bases are shared with TRBD1. The CDR3 is 14 residues long. J gave up 7 bases and V 6 bases, and 8 bases lay outside the gene matches. The CDR3 DNA reads TGTGCCAGCAGACAGACAGGGGTCGGCCAGCCCCAGCATTTT. Protein: CASRQTGVGQPQHF.

This clonotype was counted many times. This chain connects TRBV25-1 to TRBJ1-1, with D perhaps matching TRBD1 (5 bases). This CDR3 region has 12 residues. V was trimmed by 3 bases and J by 4 bases, leaving 6 bases between them. Germline-derived CDR1 and CDR2 are MGHDK and SYGVNS. CDR3 sequence: CASSDGGTEAFF. The CDR3 nucleotides read TGTGCCAGCAGTGATGGGGGCACTGAAGCTTTCTTT. Variable domain in full (rest from reference TRBV25-1 and TRBJ1-1): EADIYQTPRYLVIGTGKKITLECSQTMGHDKMYWYQQDPGMELHLIHYSYGVNSTEKGDLSSESTVSRIRTEHFPLTLESARPSHTSQYLCASSDGGTEAFFGQGTRLTVV.